The 30 T cell receptor beta chains below come from one sample, sequenced in a study of T-cell memory formation after mild COVID-19. Each CDR3 protein is one row after TCRdb ran MiXCR on the 5' RACE reads. The sample includes approximately 500,000 distinct CDR3 sequences, roughly 25% seen only once; the top ten take around 12%. The sequenced material came from PBMCs or a T cell subset sorted from them (not recorded which). The origin of the receptors is an adult woman who had mild COVID-19 (a few samples of this study predate the infection). Cell type and time point are not known.

This sequence joins TRBV7-8 and TRBJ1-3; 7 nucleotides agree with TRBD1. V shed 1 base, J shed 0 bases, and the junction held 6 bases outside the gene matches. The germline CDR1 and CDR2 sequences are SGHVS and FQNEAQ. The CDR3 has 17 residues. CDR3: CASSLGNRGSSGNTIYF. The DNA of the CDR3 is TGTGCCAGCAGCTTAGGGAACAGGGGTAGCTCTGGAAACACCATATATTTT.

This chain joins TRBV12-3 or TRBV12-4 and TRBJ2-4; 12 bases agree with TRBD1. V lost 5 bases, J lost 6 bases, and 5 bases stayed unmatched. There are 15 residues in the CDR3. The DNA for the CDR3 is TGTGCCAGCAGTAGGGACAGGGGGCGTATAAACATTCAGTACTTC. Amino acid sequence: CASSRDRGRINIQYF.

V usage is TRBV11-2 and J usage is TRBJ2-5; maybe TRBD2 (5 bases). From germline, CDR1 is SGHAT and CDR2 FQNNGV. The CDR3 runs 14 residues. Trimming left V 6 bases short and J 1 base short, with 12 bases between. DNA for the CDR3: TGTGCCAGCAGACCTCTTGGGAGCCAAGAGACCCAGTACTTC. It yields the protein CASRPLGSQETQYF.

The rearrangement links TRBV10-3 to TRBJ2-3; 11 nucleotides line up with TRBD2. Per germline, CDR1 ENHRY and CDR2 SYGVKD. The CDR3 consists of 16 residues. Trimming took 4 bases from V and 7 from J; bases not matched to a gene: 10. The CDR3, as DNA: TGTGCCATCAGTGGAGGGTCGACTAGCGGGGAAAATACGCAGTATTTT. It encodes CAISGGSTSGENTQYF.

The V and J genes are TRBV29-1 and TRBJ1-4; D unresolved. V was cut by 0 bases and J by 9 bases, with 14 bases left in between. Germline V CDR1 and CDR2: SQVTM, ANQGSEA. The CDR3 totals 14 residues. The CDR3, as DNA: TGCAGCGTTGAAGATTCGGCGAACCCTAAAAAACTGTTTTTT. Residues: CSVEDSANPKKLFF.

The rearrangement links TRBV6-5 to TRBJ2-7, with a possible D match to TRBD2 (5 bases). The length of the CDR3 is 14 residues. With 3 bases removed from V and 2 bases from J, the gap between germline ends came to 11 bases. Germline lookup yields CDR1 MNHEY and CDR2 SVGAGI. The CDR3 sequence is CASSYEGSAYEQYF. For the CDR3, the DNA is TGTGCCAGCAGTTATGAGGGTTCTGCCTACGAGCAGTACTTC.

V usage is TRBV7-2 and J usage is TRBJ2-2; 9 nucleotides line up with TRBD2. V was pared by 3 bases and J by 6 bases, with 8 bases of the junction left unmatched. Germline CDR1 reads SGHTA; CDR2 reads FQGNSA. This CDR3 comprises 16 residues. CDR3 bases: TGTGCCAGCAGCTTCATCGCGGGAGGGCCCTCCGGGGAGCTGTTTTTT. It translates to CASSFIAGGPSGELFF.

The genes are TRBV29-1 and TRBJ1-5; 7 nucleotides agree with TRBD1. Per the germline V gene, CDR1 is SQVTM and CDR2 is ANQGSEA. The CDR3 has 12 amino acids. CDR3 bases: TGCAGTGCCGGGACAGCCAATCAGCCCCAGCATTTT. Its translation: CSAGTANQPQHF.

The V and J genes are TRBV20-1 and TRBJ2-1, with D perhaps TRBD1 (5 bases). Germline assignment: CDR1 DFQATT and CDR2 SNEGSKA (reference sequence). The CDR3 loop spans 11 amino acids. CDR3: CSAWVQGSQFF. The DNA for the CDR3 is TGCAGCGCTTGGGTCCAGGGATCCCAGTTCTTC.

This clonotype was counted only a few times. This chain connects TRBV12-3 or TRBV12-4 to TRBJ2-2; 7 bases are shared with TRBD1. V was clipped by 1 base and J by 5 bases; unmatched bases: 7. The CDR3 covers 16 residues. CDR3 region: CASSLGGPQGTGELFF. The CDR3 coding sequence is TGTGCCAGCAGTTTAGGGGGCCCACAGGGGACCGGGGAGCTGTTTTTT.

The chain uses TRBV7-9 and TRBJ2-6, with D tentatively TRBD1 or TRBD2 (5 bases each). This CDR3 region has 17 residues. Trimming shortened V by 4 bases and J by 3 bases, and 16 bases separated the two germline ends. Germline CDR1 and CDR2: SEHNR and FQNEAQ (reference sequence). The DNA for the CDR3 is TGTGCCAGCAGCTATTATGCCGGGACGATTGGGGCCAACGTCCTGACTTTC. Translating it yields CASSYYAGTIGANVLTF.

This clonotype showed up just a few times. The CDR3: CASALRAEETQYF. The CDR3 DNA sequence: TGTGCCAGCGCCCTGAGGGCAGAAGAGACCCAGTACTTC. V gene TRBV12-3 or TRBV12-4 combines with J gene TRBJ2-5; TRBD2 might be the D (5 bases). V lost 8 bases, J lost 3 bases, and 13 bases lay in between. CDR3 size: 13 residues.

This chain connects TRBV25-1 to TRBJ2-2, with 7 bases identical to TRBD1. The V segment lost 4 bases and the J segment 7 bases; nucleotides outside the gene matches: 3. From germline, CDR1 is MGHDK and CDR2 SYGVNS. The CDR3 contains 13 residues. In DNA, the CDR3 is TGTGCCAGCAGTGGTAGGGGGCACGGGGAGCTGTTTTTT. Its protein is CASSGRGHGELFF. Based on the CDR3 plus reference TRBV25-1 and TRBJ2-2, the full variable domain is EADIYQTPRYLVIGTGKKITLECSQTMGHDKMYWYQQDPGMELHLIHYSYGVNSTEKGDLSSESTVSRIRTEHFPLTLESARPSHTSQYLCASSGRGHGELFFGEGSRLTVL.

CDR3 nucleotides: TGTGCCAGCAGCTCGCTGCCGCGGGGGGGCCTAGATGAGCAGTTCTTC. Translating gives CASSSLPRGGLDEQFF. V is TRBV5-6 and J is TRBJ2-1; TRBD2 aligns across 9 bases. The CDR3 is 16 amino acids. V trimming: 3 bases; J trimming: 8 bases; junction bases outside the gene matches: 12. The germline V gene has CDR1 SGHDT and CDR2 YYEEEE.

This chain connects TRBV7-9 to TRBJ2-5; the match to TRBD2 covers 8 bases. Looked up from germline, CDR1 is SEHNR and CDR2 is FQNEAQ (reference sequence). The CDR3 covers 16 residues. V dropped 1 base and J dropped 5; count of bases not matched to a gene: 9. CDR3 sequence: CASSLVPAGEEETQYF. In DNA form, the CDR3 reads TGTGCCAGCAGCTTAGTACCAGCGGGAGAGGAGGAGACCCAGTACTTC.

The CDR3 sequence is CASSLSAHLSEQYF. In DNA form, the CDR3 reads TGTGCCAGCAGCTTAAGCGCGCATTTAAGCGAGCAGTACTTC. The chain uses TRBV13 and TRBJ2-7; no clear D gene. This CDR3 contains 14 residues. Trimming shortened V by 2 bases and J by 6 bases, and 14 bases separated the two germline ends. Looked up from germline, CDR1 is PRHDT and CDR2 is FYEKMQ (reference sequence).

The V gene is TRBV7-2, the J gene TRBJ1-1; D may be TRBD1 (5 bases). CDR1 is SGHTA, CDR2 FQGNSA, per germline. The ends were cut back, 3 bases at V and 1 base at J, with 9 bases in the middle. CDR3 size: 14 residues. CDR3 region: CASSLGHENTEAFF. The CDR3 DNA reads as TGTGCCAGCAGCTTGGGGCACGAGAACACTGAAGCTTTCTTT.

The CDR3 bases are TGTGCCACCAATCATCTAGTGAGCACAGATACGCAGTATTTT. It specifies CATNHLVSTDTQYF. J is TRBJ2-3 and V is TRBV24-1, with unresolved D. The V gene lost 8 bases and the J gene lost 0 bases, with 11 bases spanning the gap. The CDR3 contains 14 residues. The germline CDR1 and CDR2 sequences are KGHDR and SFDVKD.

The V and J genes are TRBV4-1 and TRBJ2-7; 7 bases line up with TRBD1. The CDR3 is made up of 15 amino acids. The germline gives CDR1 MGHRA, CDR2 YSYEKL. V dropped 3 bases and J dropped 0; count of bases not matched to a gene: 5. The CDR3 DNA reads as TGCGCCAGCAGCCAGGAACAGGGGACCTCCTACGAGCAGTACTTC. Protein sequence: CASSQEQGTSYEQYF.

This clonotype was detected a few times. V and J are TRBV20-1 and TRBJ2-2; the D call may be TRBD1 or TRBD2 (6 bases each). The CDR3 loop spans 16 amino acids. In germline, CDR1 is DFQATT, CDR2 SNEGSKA (reference sequence). V shed 0 bases and J shed 3 bases, with 14 bases lying between them. As DNA, the CDR3 is TGCAGTGCTAGAGATGAGGGGGGTTGGGACACCGGGGAGCTGTTTTTT. It encodes CSARDEGGWDTGELFF.

V and J are TRBV19 and TRBJ2-7; D gene ambiguous. The CDR3 length is 14 residues. Germline-derived CDR1 and CDR2 are LNHDA and SQIVND (reference sequence). V was pared by 1 base and J by 0 bases, with 7 bases between. CDR3 DNA: TGTGCCAGTAGTATAGGTCACGGCTCCTACGAGCAGTACTTC. Amino acid sequence: CASSIGHGSYEQYF.

This clonotype was counted a few times. The V and J genes are TRBV6-1 and TRBJ1-1; D gene unclear. Germline V gives CDR1 MNHNS, CDR2 SASEGT. V lost 7 bases and J lost 0, with 9 bases in between. This CDR3 is 13 amino acids long. In DNA form, the CDR3 reads TGTGCCAGCATAGGGATCCTGAACACTGAAGCTTTCTTT. Translating it yields CASIGILNTEAFF.

The chain employs TRBV7-9 and TRBJ2-5; D is ambiguous. The germline V and J ends were trimmed by 5 bases and 2 bases, with 12 bases remaining between them. The CDR3 loop spans 14 amino acids. The V gene's germline CDR1 is SEHNR and CDR2 FQNEAQ (reference sequence). The CDR3 bases are TGTGCCAGCAGCGACTCAAGACGACAAGAGACCCAGTACTTC. Translating gives CASSDSRRQETQYF.

This clonotype has a handful of counts. The chain employs TRBV20-1 and TRBJ1-2; D gene ambiguous. The CDR3 extends over 13 amino acids. CDR1 and CDR2 (germline): DFQATT, SNEGSKA (reference sequence). V was pared by 3 bases and J by 5 bases, with 13 bases between. CDR3 DNA sequence: TGCAGTGCTAGGGGAGGATCCCGGTATGGCTACACCTTC. Its translation is CSARGGSRYGYTF.

This chain links TRBV27 with TRBJ2-7; 10 nucleotides line up with TRBD1. The junction had 8 bases not matched to a gene; V was cut back by 6 bases and J by 3 bases. Germline lookup yields CDR1 MNHEY and CDR2 SMNVEV (reference sequence). This CDR3 region has 15 residues. CDR3 protein: CASSSRGTGVYEQYF. Here the CDR3 DNA reads TGTGCCAGCAGCTCTCGGGGGACAGGGGTCTACGAGCAGTACTTC.

J is TRBJ2-3 and V is TRBV5-1, with 9 positions matching TRBD2. The CDR3 has 14 amino acids. Germline V CDR1 and CDR2: SGHRS, YFSETQ. J gave up 6 bases and V 4 bases, and 6 bases lay outside the gene matches. The CDR3 DNA reads as TGCGCCAGCAGCACGGGACTAGCTCGGGATACGCAGTATTTT. It codes for CASSTGLARDTQYF.

J is TRBJ2-7 and V is TRBV2; possibly TRBD1 or TRBD2 for D (7 bases each). Germline-derived CDR1 and CDR2 are SNHLY and FYNNEI. CDR3 size: 13 residues. V was cut by 7 bases and J by 3 bases, with 13 bases left in between. The CDR3: CASTRGGVYEQYF. DNA of the CDR3: TGTGCCAGCACCAGGGGGGGTGTCTACGAGCAGTACTTC.

This clonotype turned up a few times. This chain joins TRBV20-1 and TRBJ2-7; 7 bases are a match to TRBD1. CDR1 DFQATT and CDR2 SNEGSKA come from the germline V gene (reference sequence). V dropped 6 bases and J dropped 6; count of bases not matched to a gene: 14. This CDR3 has 14 residues. CDR3 loop: CSAREQGIWSEQYF. CDR3 nucleotide sequence: TGCAGTGCCAGGGAACAGGGGATTTGGAGCGAGCAGTACTTC.

There are a few counts of this clonotype. The chain joins TRBV20-1 to TRBJ1-4, with 9 bases that match TRBD1. The CDR3 is 13 amino acids. Germline-derived CDR1 and CDR2 are DFQATT and SNEGSKA (reference sequence). V shed 6 bases and J 7 bases; nucleotides not matched to a gene: 6. As DNA, the CDR3 is TGCAGTGCAGAGGACAGGGGAGGTGAAAAACTGTTTTTT. Translated, it gives CSAEDRGGEKLFF.

This sequence joins TRBV11-2 and TRBJ2-1; D is unclear. CDR1 and CDR2 from the germline V gene are SGHAT and FQNNGV. This CDR3 comprises 14 residues. The V end lost 4 bases, the J end lost 4 bases, and 11 bases lay between the germline ends. The CDR3 is CASSSPQAYNEQFF. The CDR3 DNA sequence: TGTGCCAGCAGCTCCCCGCAGGCTTACAATGAGCAGTTCTTC.